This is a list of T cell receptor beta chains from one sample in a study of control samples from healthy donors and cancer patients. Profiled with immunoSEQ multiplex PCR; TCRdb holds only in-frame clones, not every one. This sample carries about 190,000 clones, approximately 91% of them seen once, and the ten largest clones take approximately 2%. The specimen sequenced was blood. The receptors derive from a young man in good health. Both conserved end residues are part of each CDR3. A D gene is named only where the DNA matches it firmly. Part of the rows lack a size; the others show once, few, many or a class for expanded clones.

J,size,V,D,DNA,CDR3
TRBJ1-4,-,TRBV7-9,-,TGTGCCAGCAGCTTACCGGGCCGATATGAAAAACTGTTTTTT,CASSLPGRYEKLFF
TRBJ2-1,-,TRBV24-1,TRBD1,TGTGCCACCAGTGGTTGGACCGGGACAGGGCGAAATGAGCAGTTCTTC,CATSGWTGTGRNEQFF
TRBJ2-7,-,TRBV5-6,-,TGTGCCAGCAGCAACGGCGGGTTGGGGAATTGGGACGAGCAGTACTTC,CASSNGGLGNWDEQYF
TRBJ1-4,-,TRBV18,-,TGTGCCAGCTCACTACTACAGGGCGGGGTCCCTGCTAATGAAAAACTGTTTTTT,CASSLLQGGVPANEKLFF
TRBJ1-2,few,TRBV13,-,TGTGCCAGCAGCTTAACATCACTTGGGGTGGGTAGTAAGGATGGCTACACCTTC,CASSLTSLGVGSKDGYTF
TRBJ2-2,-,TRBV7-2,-,TGTGCCAGCAGCCCCTCGTGGACCGGGGAGCTGTTTTTT,CASSPSWTGELFF
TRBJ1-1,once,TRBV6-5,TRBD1,TGTGCCAGCAGTCAGGACAGGGGATATCCCACTGAAGCTTTCTTT,CASSQDRGYPTEAFF
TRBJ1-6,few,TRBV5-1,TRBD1,TGCGCCAGCAGCTTGCAGGGGGGGAATTCACCCCTCCACTTT,CASSLQGGNSPLHF
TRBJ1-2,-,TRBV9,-,TGTGCCAGCAGCCTGGACAGAAACTATGGCTACACCTTC,CASSLDRNYGYTF
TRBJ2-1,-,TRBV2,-,TGTGCCAGCAGTGAACCCAGTTACAATGAGCAGTTCTTC,CASSEPSYNEQFF
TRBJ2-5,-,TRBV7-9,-,TGTGCCAGCAGCCCGGTGGGGGAGACCCAGTACTTC,CASSPVGETQYF
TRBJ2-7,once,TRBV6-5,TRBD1,TGTGCCAGCACCCGACAGGGGTCAGCCTACGAGCAGTACTTC,CASTRQGSAYEQYF
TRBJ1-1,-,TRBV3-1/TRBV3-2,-,TGTGCCAGCAGCCAAGTCGGGGTGCGGGACACTGAAGCTTTCTTT,CASSQVGVRDTEAFF
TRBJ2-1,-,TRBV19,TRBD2,TGTGCCAGTAGTATAGGCGGGGGGTTCTACAATGAGCAGTTCTTC,CASSIGGGFYNEQFF
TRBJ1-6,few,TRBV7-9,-,TGTGCCAGCAGCGCCAACCAGATCTATAATTCACCCCTCCACTTT,CASSANQIYNSPLHF
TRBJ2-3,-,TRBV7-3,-,TGTGCCAGCAGTCTGGGGGGCGCAACAGATACGCAGTATTTT,CASSLGGATDTQYF
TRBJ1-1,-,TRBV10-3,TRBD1,TGTGCCATCTCGTTTCAGGGGGGTAACACTGAAGCTTTCTTT,CAISFQGGNTEAFF
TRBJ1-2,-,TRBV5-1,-,TGCGCCAGCAGTAGTGCCCAGAACTATGGCTACACCTTC,CASSSAQNYGYTF
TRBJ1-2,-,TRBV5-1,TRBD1,TGCGCCAGCAGCCAAACAGGGGATACTGGCTACACCTTC,CASSQTGDTGYTF
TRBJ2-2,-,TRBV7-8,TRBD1,TGTGCCAGCAGCCCGACGGGGACAGGGATAAACACCGGGGAGCTGTTTTTT,CASSPTGTGINTGELFF
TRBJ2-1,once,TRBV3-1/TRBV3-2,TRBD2,TGTGCCAGCAGCCAAGCCACTAGCGGCTCCTACAATGAGCAGTTCTTC,CASSQATSGSYNEQFF
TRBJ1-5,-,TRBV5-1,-,TGCGCCAGCAGCCCGGACAGCAATCAGCCCCAGCATTTT,CASSPDSNQPQHF
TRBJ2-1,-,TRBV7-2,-,TGTGCCAGCAGCCCGGGGGGGGACAGTCGTCTAAATGAGCAGTTCTTC,CASSPGGDSRLNEQFF
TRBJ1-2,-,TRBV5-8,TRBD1,TGTGCCAGCAGCTTGGCCTACGACAGGGAATTAGCTAACTATGGCTACACCTTC,CASSLAYDRELANYGYTF
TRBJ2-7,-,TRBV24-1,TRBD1,TGTGCCACCAGTGACTCCGGGACAGGGTCGCTCGAGCAGTACTTC,CATSDSGTGSLEQYF
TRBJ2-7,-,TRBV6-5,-,TGTGCCAGCAGTCCCCAGGATTTCGAGCAGTACTTC,CASSPQDFEQYF
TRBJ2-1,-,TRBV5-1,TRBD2,TGCGCCAGCAGCATCCGGACTAGCGGGGAGGGCAATGAGCAGTTCTTC,CASSIRTSGEGNEQFF
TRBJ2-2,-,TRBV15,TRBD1,TGTGCCACCAGCAGAGCGGTCAGGCGGGACAGGGGCCCCAACACCGGGGAGCTGTTTTTT,CATSRAVRRDRGPNTGELFF
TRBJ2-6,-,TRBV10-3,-,TGTGCCATCAGTCCGACAGAGTCTGGGGCCAACGTCCTGACTTTC,CAISPTESGANVLTF
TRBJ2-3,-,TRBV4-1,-,TGCGCCAGCGAACCGGGGTTCAAGGGGTTCACAGATACGCAGTATTTT,CASEPGFKGFTDTQYF
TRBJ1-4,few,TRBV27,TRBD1,TGTGCCAGCAGTGATACATTAGGGACAGGATTAGAAAAACTGTTTTTT,CASSDTLGTGLEKLFF
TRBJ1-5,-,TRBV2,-,TGTGCCAGCAGTGAAACAGGGTTTCAGCCCCAGCATTTT,CASSETGFQPQHF
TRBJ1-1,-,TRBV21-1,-,TGTGCCAGCAGCAGAGAACACCCCTGGGGGGCGCGGGAGAATGAAGCTTTCTTT,CASSREHPWGARENEAFF
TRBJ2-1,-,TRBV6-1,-,TGTGCCAGCAGTGAAGCGGCCCTTAGTGAGCAGTTCTTC,CASSEAALSEQFF
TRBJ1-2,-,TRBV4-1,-,TGCGCCAGCAGCCAAGATTCGGGCAGGGTGGGCGGCTACACCTTC,CASSQDSGRVGGYTF
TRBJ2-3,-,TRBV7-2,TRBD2,TGTGCCAGCCTAAAGGGAGGGGCGGGAGGTTCAGATACGCAGTATTTT,CASLKGGAGGSDTQYF
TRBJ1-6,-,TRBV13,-,TGTGCCAGCAGCATAGTTGATTCACCCCTCCACTTT,CASSIVDSPLHF
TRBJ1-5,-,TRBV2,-,TGTGCCAGCACGCCGGGACCGGGGCATCAGCCCCAGCATTTT,CASTPGPGHQPQHF